This T cell receptor beta chain was sequenced in a study of tumor and adjacent non-tumor tissue in lung cancer. Study-wide background: Patients were aged about 31 to 85, nine to eleven men and about 5 women, stage I to III. On average, productive TCRbeta reads reached roughly 3.9 million per sample.

CDR3 length: 12 residues. V gave up 2 bases and J gave up 13 bases, with 9 bases separating them. CDR1 is MGHRA and CDR2 is YSYEKL in the germline V gene. This sample's RNA came from whole unsorted tissue. A modified ARM-PCR protocol with three rounds of nested PCR amplified TCRbeta. Each CDR3 protein gets one entry after TCRdb re-called the multiplex PCR reads with MiXCR. In the table there are over 100,000 distinct CDR3 sequences, more than 70% of which are singletons. This sequence was found in a woman aged 60-75 years with non-small cell lung cancer. Specimen: lung tumor tissue. The chain couples TRBV4-1 to TRBJ1-6; no definite D call. The CDR3 sequence is CASSQSCCPLHF. CDR3 DNA: TGCGCCAGCAGCCAATCCTGCTGTCCCCTCCACTTT.